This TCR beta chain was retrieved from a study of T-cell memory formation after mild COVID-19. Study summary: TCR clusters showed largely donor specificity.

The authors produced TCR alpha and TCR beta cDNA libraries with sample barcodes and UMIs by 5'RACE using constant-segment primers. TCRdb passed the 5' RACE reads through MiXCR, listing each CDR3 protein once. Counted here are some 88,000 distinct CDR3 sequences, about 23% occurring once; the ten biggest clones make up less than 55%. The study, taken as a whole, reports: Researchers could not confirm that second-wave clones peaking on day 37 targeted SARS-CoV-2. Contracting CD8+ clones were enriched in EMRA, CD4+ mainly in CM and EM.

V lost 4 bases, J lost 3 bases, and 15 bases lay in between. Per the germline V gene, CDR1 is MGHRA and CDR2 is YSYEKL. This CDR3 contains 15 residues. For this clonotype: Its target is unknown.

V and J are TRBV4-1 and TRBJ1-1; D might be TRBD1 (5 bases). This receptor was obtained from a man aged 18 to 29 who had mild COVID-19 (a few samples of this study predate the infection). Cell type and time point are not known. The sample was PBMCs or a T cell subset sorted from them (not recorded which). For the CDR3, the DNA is TGCGCCAGCAGCCCTATGCTCGGGGGGGACACTGAAGCTTTCTTT. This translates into CASSPMLGGDTEAFF.